This TCR beta chain was identified during a study of cytotoxic CD8 clonotypes in ibrutinib-treated CLL. Study-wide background: The sample average was 255,043 productive templates and roughly 94,000 productive rearrangements.

Notes on this clone: Its antigen is as yet unknown.

Genomic DNA for TCR beta libraries, around 2 micrograms, came from cryopreserved PBMCs. Study observations and caveats: Timing of sampling differed between sustained-remission and progressing patients.

In germline, CDR1 is SGHRS, CDR2 YFSETQ. The CDR3 consists of 14 residues. The V and J ends lost 0 bases and 6 bases, in that order; junction bases with no gene match: 6. Libraries were prepared by immunoSEQ multiplex PCR; TCRdb keeps only in-frame clonotypes and omits some of them. In the table there are 150,000 to 250,000 clones, around 72% of which are singletons. The chain couples TRBV5-1 to TRBJ2-7; 7 bases align to TRBD1. This material consisted of PBMCs, taken after 24 months of ibrutinib treatment. The TCR comes from a human donor with chronic lymphocytic leukemia. DNA for the CDR3: TGCGCCAGCAGCTTGGGACAGGGTCACACCGAGCAGTACTTC. This sequence encodes CASSLGQGHTEQYF.